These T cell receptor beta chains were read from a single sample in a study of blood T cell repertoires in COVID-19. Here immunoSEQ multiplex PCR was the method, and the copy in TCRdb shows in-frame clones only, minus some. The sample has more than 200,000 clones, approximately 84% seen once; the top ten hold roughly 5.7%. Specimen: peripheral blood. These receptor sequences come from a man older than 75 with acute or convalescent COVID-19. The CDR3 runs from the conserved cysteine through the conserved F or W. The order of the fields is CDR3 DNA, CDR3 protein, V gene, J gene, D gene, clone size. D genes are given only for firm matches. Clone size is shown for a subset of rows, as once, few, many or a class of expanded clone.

CDR3 DNA: TGTGCCAGTAGACCCCAACAGGGGGATCGACACTATGGCTACACCTTC; CDR3 protein: CASRPQQGDRHYGYTF; V gene: TRBV19; J gene: TRBJ1-2; D gene: TRBD1; clone size: NA
CDR3 DNA: TGTGCCAGCAGTTTAGAGACAGGGAACTCCTACGAGCAGTACTTC; CDR3 protein: CASSLETGNSYEQYF; V gene: TRBV27; J gene: TRBJ2-7; D gene: TRBD1; clone size: NA
CDR3 DNA: TGTGCCAGTATCCAAGCAGGGTTCACCGGGGAGCTGTTTTTT; CDR3 protein: CASIQAGFTGELFF; V gene: TRBV19; J gene: TRBJ2-2; D gene: NA; clone size: NA
CDR3 DNA: TGTGCCATCAGTGACCCCTACAGGGCCCTTAACAATGAGCAGTTCTTC; CDR3 protein: CAISDPYRALNNEQFF; V gene: TRBV10-3; J gene: TRBJ2-1; D gene: NA; clone size: NA
CDR3 DNA: TGTGCCAGCAGCTTCGGGACTAGCGGGAGTAGACGAGAGCAGTTCTTC; CDR3 protein: CASSFGTSGSRREQFF; V gene: TRBV11-3; J gene: TRBJ2-1; D gene: TRBD2; clone size: NA
CDR3 DNA: TGTGCCAGCAGCAACCGGGACAGGGTAGAGACCCAGTACTTC; CDR3 protein: CASSNRDRVETQYF; V gene: TRBV5-4; J gene: TRBJ2-5; D gene: TRBD1; clone size: NA
CDR3 DNA: TGTGCCAGCAGTGAATTCCCCGGAGGCGACGAGCAGTACTTC; CDR3 protein: CASSEFPGGDEQYF; V gene: TRBV25-1; J gene: TRBJ2-7; D gene: NA; clone size: NA
CDR3 DNA: TGTGCCAGCACACTTACTCGGGGATCCTACGAGCAGTACTTC; CDR3 protein: CASTLTRGSYEQYF; V gene: TRBV27; J gene: TRBJ2-7; D gene: NA; clone size: NA
CDR3 DNA: TGTGCCAGCAGTGACATGCAGAACGGGGAGCTGTTTTTT; CDR3 protein: CASSDMQNGELFF; V gene: TRBV6-4; J gene: TRBJ2-2; D gene: NA; clone size: NA
CDR3 DNA: TGTGCCAGCTCACCACTAGTTTCGTCCAGGGCCGACGAGCAGTACTTC; CDR3 protein: CASSPLVSSRADEQYF; V gene: TRBV18; J gene: TRBJ2-7; D gene: NA; clone size: NA
CDR3 DNA: TGCGCCAGCAGTGTAGGGGGCAACACAGATACGCAGTATTTT; CDR3 protein: CASSVGGNTDTQYF; V gene: TRBV10-1; J gene: TRBJ2-3; D gene: TRBD1; clone size: NA
CDR3 DNA: TGCGCCAGCAGCCATTCTCGGGGGGGACATCAGCCCCAGCATTTT; CDR3 protein: CASSHSRGGHQPQHF; V gene: TRBV4-1; J gene: TRBJ1-5; D gene: NA; clone size: NA
CDR3 DNA: TGTGCCTGGAGTGTACGGGGACTGATCTCTGGAAACACCATATATTTT; CDR3 protein: CAWSVRGLISGNTIYF; V gene: TRBV30; J gene: TRBJ1-3; D gene: NA; clone size: NA
CDR3 DNA: TGTGCCAGCAGTGAATATCCCGGACAGATTAATGAAAAACTGTTTTTT; CDR3 protein: CASSEYPGQINEKLFF; V gene: TRBV25-1; J gene: TRBJ1-4; D gene: NA; clone size: NA
CDR3 DNA: TGTGCCTGGAGTATCGACAGATACTATGGCTACACCTTC; CDR3 protein: CAWSIDRYYGYTF; V gene: TRBV30; J gene: TRBJ1-2; D gene: NA; clone size: NA
CDR3 DNA: TGTGCCAGTTCTCTGGGGAGCTATGGCTACACCTTC; CDR3 protein: CASSLGSYGYTF; V gene: TRBV3-1/TRBV3-2; J gene: TRBJ1-2; D gene: NA; clone size: NA
CDR3 DNA: TGCGCCAGCAGCTTGGGGTGGACAGGGTTTCGATTAAACTATGGCTACACCTTC; CDR3 protein: CASSLGWTGFRLNYGYTF; V gene: TRBV5-1; J gene: TRBJ1-2; D gene: TRBD1; clone size: NA
CDR3 DNA: TGTGCCAGCAGTTTACTAGCGGGAGCCAATGAGCAGTTCTTC; CDR3 protein: CASSLLAGANEQFF; V gene: TRBV25-1; J gene: TRBJ2-1; D gene: TRBD2; clone size: NA
CDR3 DNA: TGTGCCAGCAGCTACCAGGGTAGTCCGGGACAGGACAATTCACCCCTCCACTTT; CDR3 protein: CASSYQGSPGQDNSPLHF; V gene: TRBV11-3; J gene: TRBJ1-6; D gene: TRBD1; clone size: NA
CDR3 DNA: TGTGCCAGCAGCCCCCGGACAGGGGGAGAAAAACTGTTTTTT; CDR3 protein: CASSPRTGGEKLFF; V gene: TRBV7-2; J gene: TRBJ1-4; D gene: TRBD1; clone size: NA
CDR3 DNA: TGTGCCAGCAGTTACGGAAGGACTAGAACACCCGAGCAGTACTTC; CDR3 protein: CASSYGRTRTPEQYF; V gene: TRBV28; J gene: TRBJ2-7; D gene: TRBD2; clone size: NA
CDR3 DNA: TGCGCCAGCAGCTTGGAACGGACAGGGGGCGATAGCAATTCACCCCTCCACTTT; CDR3 protein: CASSLERTGGDSNSPLHF; V gene: TRBV5-1; J gene: TRBJ1-6; D gene: TRBD1; clone size: NA
CDR3 DNA: TGTGCCAGCAGCCCTGCAGGAGACAGAAAAAGGGATACGCAGTATTTT; CDR3 protein: CASSPAGDRKRDTQYF; V gene: TRBV9; J gene: TRBJ2-3; D gene: NA; clone size: NA
CDR3 DNA: TGTGCCAGCAGCTCGCTAGCGGGCCTGGGGGGTACGCAGTATTTT; CDR3 protein: CASSSLAGLGGTQYF; V gene: TRBV7-6; J gene: TRBJ2-3; D gene: TRBD2; clone size: NA
CDR3 DNA: TGTGCCAGCAGCTTAGTGCACCGGGAGCTTCTGGAGACCCAGTACTTC; CDR3 protein: CASSLVHRELLETQYF; V gene: TRBV11-1; J gene: TRBJ2-5; D gene: NA; clone size: NA
CDR3 DNA: TGCGCCAGCAGCTCTAATAGCGGGTTTTACAATGAGCAGTTCTTC; CDR3 protein: CASSSNSGFYNEQFF; V gene: TRBV5-1; J gene: TRBJ2-1; D gene: TRBD2; clone size: once
CDR3 DNA: TGTGCCAGCAGCTTAGCGGGGGGACAGGCCGAATATGGCTACACCTTC; CDR3 protein: CASSLAGGQAEYGYTF; V gene: TRBV7-9; J gene: TRBJ1-2; D gene: TRBD1; clone size: many
CDR3 DNA: TGTGCCAGCAGCCCCCAGGGGGCTAGCTCCTACAATGAGCAGTTCTTC; CDR3 protein: CASSPQGASSYNEQFF; V gene: TRBV9; J gene: TRBJ2-1; D gene: TRBD1; clone size: NA
CDR3 DNA: TGTGCCAGTAGTCTACAGGGTTACACTGAAGCTTTCTTT; CDR3 protein: CASSLQGYTEAFF; V gene: TRBV19; J gene: TRBJ1-1; D gene: NA; clone size: NA
CDR3 DNA: TGTGCCAGCAGAGGGAGCGGGAGGGCCAAGTTCTTC; CDR3 protein: CASRGSGRAKFF; V gene: TRBV2; J gene: TRBJ2-1; D gene: TRBD2; clone size: NA
CDR3 DNA: TGTGCCAGCAGCATTGGGACTAGCAGAGAGACCCAGTACTTC; CDR3 protein: CASSIGTSRETQYF; V gene: TRBV9; J gene: TRBJ2-5; D gene: TRBD2; clone size: NA
CDR3 DNA: TGTGCCAGCAGTCCTACAGGGGACTATGGCTACACCTTC; CDR3 protein: CASSPTGDYGYTF; V gene: TRBV27; J gene: TRBJ1-2; D gene: TRBD1; clone size: NA
CDR3 DNA: TGCGCCAGCAGCTTGGCTCTGGACAAAAGCACAGATACGCAGTATTTT; CDR3 protein: CASSLALDKSTDTQYF; V gene: TRBV5-1; J gene: TRBJ2-3; D gene: NA; clone size: NA